A selection of T cell receptor beta chains follows, all from one sample in a study of shared clonotypes between healthy human individuals. Using immunoSEQ multiplex PCR, the repertoire was profiled, and TCRdb retains in-frame clones only, with some absent. The table includes some 92,000 clones, around half detected once. The sequenced sample consisted of PBMCs. The source of these receptors is a woman in her forties in good health. Some clones in this sample may be carry-over from other donors' samples. Both conserved end residues are part of each CDR3. The D gene is left open where the match is weak. The size field is filled for only some rows; it gives once, few, many or a size class.

j_call clone_size d_call v_call cdr3_nt cdr3_aa
TRBJ1-2 . . TRBV4-2 TGTGCCAGCAGCTTGGAGGCAGCATCACTCGGCTACACCTTC CASSLEAASLGYTF
TRBJ2-1 few . TRBV10-1 TGCGCCAGCAGCGTTGACAGATACAATGAGCAGTTCTTC CASSVDRYNEQFF
TRBJ2-7 . . TRBV14 TGTGCCAGCAGCCAAGAATGGGGAGTGGGGGGCGAGCAGTACTTC CASSQEWGVGGEQYF
TRBJ2-7 . TRBD1 TRBV6-1 TGTGCCAGCAGCATCGGACAGGGCGCCTACGAGCAGTACTTC CASSIGQGAYEQYF
TRBJ2-1 . TRBD2 TRBV29-1 TGCAGCGTTCGTCGACTAGCGGGAGTGGTGGATGAGCAGTTCTTC CSVRRLAGVVDEQFF
TRBJ1-4 many . TRBV4-3 TGCGCCAGCAGCCAAGATAAAGGGACTTTCGAAAAACTGTTTTTT CASSQDKGTFEKLFF
TRBJ2-7 few TRBD2 TRBV27 TGTGCCAGCAGTTTATCCGGACTAGCGGCCTACGAGCAGTACTTC CASSLSGLAAYEQYF
TRBJ1-4 many . TRBV5-1 TGCGCCAGCAGCCCCAGGGAGGGGGGAAATGAAAAACTGTTTTTT CASSPREGGNEKLFF
TRBJ2-3 few . TRBV20-1 TGCAGTGGAAGCGTGGATACGCAGTATTTT CSGSVDTQYF
TRBJ1-4 few . TRBV11-2 TGTGCCAGCAGCCGACAGATCTATGAAAAACTGTTTTTT CASSRQIYEKLFF
TRBJ2-5 . . TRBV30 TGTGCCTGGAGGGCCAGCCGCGGTGGGACCCAGTACTTC CAWRASRGGTQYF
TRBJ2-6 . . TRBV10-3 TGTGCCAGCAGTCAGTTACCTGGGGCCAACGTCCTGACTTTC CASSQLPGANVLTF
TRBJ2-7 . . TRBV5-1 TGCGCCAGCAGCTCAATGGACGGACCCTACGAGCAGTACTTC CASSSMDGPYEQYF
TRBJ2-7 . TRBD1 TRBV28 TGTGCCAGCAGTCCGATGGGACAGGGTACTGGCGGTTGGGACGAGCAGTACTTC CASSPMGQGTGGWDEQYF
TRBJ1-2 few . TRBV21-1 TGTGCCAGCCAGAAGCGGGATCATGGCTACACCTTC CASQKRDHGYTF
TRBJ2-4 . . TRBV30 TGTGCCTGGAGTGTAGGGGGCGGGAGCGTAAACATTCAGTACTTC CAWSVGGGSVNIQYF
TRBJ2-2 . TRBD2 TRBV11-2 TGTGCCAGCAGCCTTAGCGGGACTCACACCGGGGAGCTGTTTTTT CASSLSGTHTGELFF
TRBJ2-2 . . TRBV18 TGTGCCAGCTCACTGGGGGTGGACACCGGGGAGCTGTTTTTT CASSLGVDTGELFF
TRBJ2-2 . . TRBV6-5 TGTGCCAGCAGTTACAAGCAAGAGACCGGGGAGCTGTTTTTT CASSYKQETGELFF
TRBJ2-1 many TRBD2 TRBV9 TGTGCCAGCAGCCCCCATGCTGTGAGCGGGGGAAACAATGAGCAGTTCTTC CASSPHAVSGGNNEQFF
TRBJ1-2 once TRBD1 TRBV6-5 TGTGCCAGCAGTACCCGGACAGGGGAAGGCTACACCTTC CASSTRTGEGYTF
TRBJ2-1 . TRBD2 TRBV5-4 TGTGCCAGCAGCCCTCCTCTAGCGGGAGGTAAGGAGCAGTTCTTC CASSPPLAGGKEQFF